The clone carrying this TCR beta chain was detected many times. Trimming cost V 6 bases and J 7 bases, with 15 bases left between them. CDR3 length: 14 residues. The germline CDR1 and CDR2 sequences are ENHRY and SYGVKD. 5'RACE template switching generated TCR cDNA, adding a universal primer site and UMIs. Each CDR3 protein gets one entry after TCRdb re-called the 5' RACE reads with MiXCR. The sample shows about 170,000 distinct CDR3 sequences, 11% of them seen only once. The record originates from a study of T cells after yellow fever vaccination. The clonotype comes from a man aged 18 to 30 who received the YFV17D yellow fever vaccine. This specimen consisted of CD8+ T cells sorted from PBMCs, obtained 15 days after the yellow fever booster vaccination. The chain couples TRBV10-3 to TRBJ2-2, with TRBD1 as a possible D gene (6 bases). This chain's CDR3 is CAIRTQGEDGELFF. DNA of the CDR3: TGTGCCATCAGGACACAGGGAGAGGACGGGGAGCTGTTTTTT.